The present T cell receptor beta chain was sequenced within a study of cytomegalovirus exposure and HLA in healthy donors. Background on the study: The platform used for the 120 validation repertoires matched that of the approximately 710 first-cohort repertoires, a later analysis reported.

Regarding the study as a whole: Some TCR beta chains (roughly 150 of them) were listed as cytomegalovirus-associated. Later, an analysis found that TCR clusters from the first cohort tended to co-occur in the 90 to 150 validation repertoires. The CMV antigen specificity of a few CMV-associated chains was confirmed through in vitro analysis.

Of note for this clone: Its cognate antigen is unknown.

TCRdb's table, derived via immunoSEQ multiplex PCR, lists solely in-frame clones and lacks some. In the table there are some 150,000 clones, around nine tenths of which are singletons. CDR1 and CDR2 from the germline V gene are MNHNY and SVGAGI (reference sequence). The CDR3 totals 13 residues. Trimming pared 6 bases from V and 5 bases from J, leaving 10 bases between. This receptor was identified in a young man in good health and CMV-seropositive. The V gene is TRBV6-6, the J gene TRBJ2-2; tentative D call: TRBD2 (5 bases). The source material was PBMCs. CDR3 nucleotide sequence: TGTGCCAGCAGCCAACCGGGGACCGGGGAGCTGTTTTTT. It codes for CASSQPGTGELFF.